Listed below are T cell receptor beta chains from one sample, sequenced in a study of T cells in Graves' hyperthyroidism and ophthalmopathy. TCRdb passed the multiplex PCR reads through MiXCR, listing each CDR3 protein once. The sample includes 450,000 to 650,000 distinct CDR3 sequences, roughly 17% of them seen just once. Material for sequencing was blood. These TCRs come from a woman aged 18-29 years with Graves' ophthalmopathy. Each CDR3 is given with its conserved first and last residue. D genes are given only for firm matches. For some rows the clone size is stated as once, few or many, or as a class when expanded; others skip it.

>TRBJ2-1|TRBD2|many|TRBV24-1
CATLRTSNNEQFF
TGTGCCACCTTAAGGACTAGCAACAATGAGCAGTTCTTC
>TRBJ1-3|-|-|TRBV30
CAWPGDSGNTIYF
TGTGCCTGGCCGGGGGATTCTGGAAACACCATATATTTT
>TRBJ2-2|-|-|TRBV6-1
CASTGYGGTTGELFF
TGTGCCAGCACTGGGTATGGGGGGACCACCGGGGAGCTGTTTTTT
>TRBJ1-2|TRBD1|few|TRBV25-1
CASSAGGGGYTF
TGTGCCAGCAGTGCAGGGGGAGGCGGCTACACCTTC
>TRBJ1-3|-|-|TRBV15
CATSRDHSGNTIYF
TGTGCCACCAGCAGAGATCACTCTGGAAACACCATATATTTT
>TRBJ1-5|-|few|TRBV27
CASSLSNSNQPQHF
TGTGCCAGCAGTTTATCGAATAGCAATCAGCCCCAGCATTTT
>TRBJ2-2|-|many|TRBV11-3
CASSRGFTGELFF
TGTGCCAGCAGCAGGGGCTTCACCGGGGAGCTGTTTTTT
>TRBJ2-1|-|many|TRBV4-1
CASSQVGSYNEQFF
TGCGCCAGCAGCCAAGTAGGGTCCTACAATGAGCAGTTCTTC
>TRBJ1-1|-|-|TRBV9
CASSAYRGVGTEAFF
TGTGCCAGCAGCGCCTATCGGGGGGTAGGAACTGAAGCTTTCTTT
>TRBJ2-7|TRBD1|many|TRBV30
CAWSAAGQGGDEQYF
TGTGCCTGGAGTGCTGCCGGACAGGGGGGCGACGAGCAGTACTTC
>TRBJ2-7|TRBD2|many|TRBV30
CAWSTGLAGANEQYF
TGTGCCTGGAGTACGGGACTAGCGGGAGCCAACGAGCAGTACTTC
>TRBJ1-1|TRBD1|many|TRBV29-1
CSGKGQTNTEAFF
TGCAGCGGGAAGGGACAGACGAACACTGAAGCTTTCTTT
>TRBJ2-1|-|many|TRBV20-1
CSAREIGSAPSYNEQFF
TGCAGTGCTAGAGAGATCGGGAGCGCTCCCTCCTACAATGAGCAGTTCTTC
>TRBJ2-1|TRBD1|-|TRBV7-9
CASSLALDRAAPTFYNEQFF
TGTGCCAGCAGTTTAGCGCTGGACAGGGCAGCTCCTACCTTTTACAATGAGCAGTTCTTC
>TRBJ1-5|TRBD1|few|TRBV20-1
CSARPIDRGNQPQHF
TGCAGTGCTAGACCCATTGACAGGGGCAATCAGCCCCAGCATTTT
>TRBJ1-4|-|-|TRBV28
CASSYWDISTNEKLFF
TGTGCCAGTAGTTACTGGGACATATCAACTAATGAAAAACTGTTTTTT
>TRBJ2-7|-|few|TRBV20-1
CSASQIEQYF
TGCAGTGCTAGTCAGATCGAGCAGTACTTC
>TRBJ2-3|-|-|TRBV5-8
CASSFDHVKGTQYF
TGTGCCAGCAGCTTTGATCATGTCAAGGGTACGCAGTATTTT
>TRBJ1-1|TRBD1|-|TRBV5-5
CASSLGTGGFAEAFF
TGTGCCAGCAGCTTGGGGACAGGGGGCTTCGCTGAAGCTTTCTTT
>TRBJ2-1|-|few|TRBV4-1
CASSQDLIGEQFF
TGCGCCAGCAGCCAAGATCTGATCGGTGAGCAGTTCTTC
>TRBJ1-3|-|few|TRBV7-9
CASSDLTGSLAGNTIYF
TGTGCCAGCAGCGACCTCACAGGGAGCTTGGCTGGAAACACCATATATTTT
>TRBJ1-5|TRBD1|many|TRBV28
CASSFGTVLNQPQHF
TGTGCCAGCAGTTTCGGGACAGTCCTTAATCAGCCCCAGCATTTT
>TRBJ2-2|TRBD2|-|TRBV4-2
CASSQDLALAGGGGELFF
TGTGCCAGCAGCCAAGATCTTGCACTAGCGGGAGGGGGCGGGGAGCTGTTTTTT
>TRBJ2-3|-|many|TRBV29-1
CSVGSRASTDTQYF
TGCAGCGTTGGGAGCCGGGCTAGCACAGATACGCAGTATTTT
>TRBJ2-7|TRBD2|many|TRBV20-1
CSAPTFIAGGYEQYF
TGCAGTGCCCCAACATTTATAGCGGGAGGCTACGAGCAGTACTTC
>TRBJ2-1|-|many|TRBV11-3
CASSGSSNNEQFF
TGTGCCAGCAGCGGCAGTAGTAATAATGAGCAGTTCTTC
>TRBJ2-1|TRBD2|many|TRBV12-3/TRBV12-4
CASSPLDSRHLGGRTYNEQFF
TGTGCCAGCAGCCCTTTAGATAGTCGCCATCTTGGCGGGAGAACCTACAATGAGCAGTTCTTC
>TRBJ2-1|TRBD2|-|TRBV2
CASSAQGAGGGFYNEQFF
TGTGCCAGCAGTGCTCAGGGAGCGGGAGGTGGTTTCTACAATGAGCAGTTCTTC
>TRBJ1-5|-|many|TRBV27
CASRGSGGNQPQHF
TGTGCCAGCAGGGGGTCGGGTGGCAATCAGCCCCAGCATTTT
>TRBJ2-3|-|many|TRBV13
CASSTRVDTQYF
TGTGCCAGCAGCACCAGGGTTGATACGCAGTATTTT
>TRBJ1-1|-|many|TRBV28
CASSSGAGLNTEAFF
TGTGCCAGCAGTTCCGGTGCGGGGCTGAACACTGAAGCTTTCTTT
>TRBJ2-3|TRBD1|few|TRBV29-1
CSVEGTGEPNTDTQYF
TGCAGCGTTGAGGGGACAGGTGAACCGAACACAGATACGCAGTATTTT
>TRBJ1-2|TRBD1|many|TRBV7-2
CASSSERDSFSYGYTF
TGTGCCAGCAGCTCCGAGAGGGACAGCTTTTCCTATGGCTACACCTTC
>TRBJ1-2|TRBD1|many|TRBV3-1
CASSRFGGNLDRGNGYTF
TGTGCCAGCAGCCGTTTCGGGGGAAATCTCGACAGGGGTAATGGCTACACCTTC
>TRBJ2-1|TRBD2|-|TRBV20-1
CSAGTSGPGYNEQFF
TGCAGTGCCGGGACTAGCGGCCCTGGGTACAATGAGCAGTTCTTC
>TRBJ2-3|TRBD1|few|TRBV9
CASSAGQGEDTQYF
TGTGCCAGCAGCGCGGGACAGGGGGAAGATACGCAGTATTTT
>TRBJ1-2|-|many|TRBV30
CAWSVSSDGYTF
TGTGCCTGGAGTGTCTCCAGCGATGGCTACACCTTC
>TRBJ2-3|TRBD2|many|TRBV7-3
CASSLNSPGLKSTDTQYF
TGTGCCAGCAGCTTAAATTCTCCGGGACTAAAAAGCACAGATACGCAGTATTTT
>TRBJ2-7|TRBD2|many|TRBV30
CASGLAEAYEQYF
TGTGCCTCGGGACTAGCGGAGGCCTACGAGCAGTACTTC